The rows below give T cell receptor beta chains drawn from one sample of a study of OX40 agonist ivuxolimab in advanced cancers. Only in-frame clones appear in the TCRdb table, and some are missing; sequencing was by immunoSEQ multiplex PCR. Seen here are about 52,000 clones, approximately 92% observed once, and the top ten hold almost 25%. Sequences were derived from CD4+ or CD8+ T cells sorted from blood, sampled in a trial of the OX40 agonist ivuxolimab. The receptors here all came from an adult with an advanced solid tumor such as melanoma, head and neck, liver or kidney cancer. Both conserved end residues are part of each CDR3. D genes are given only for firm matches. Clone size is shown for a subset of rows, as once, few, many or a class of expanded clone.

v_gene	d_gene	j_gene	abundance	CDR3nt	CDR3aa
TRBV27	NA	TRBJ1-3	NA	TGTGCCAGCAAGGAGTCCTCTGGAAACACCATATATTTT	CASKESSGNTIYF
TRBV11-2	TRBD2	TRBJ2-7	NA	TGTGCCAGCAGAACAGAGCGGACTAGCGAGTACGAGCAGTACTTC	CASRTERTSEYEQYF
TRBV6-5	TRBD1	TRBJ2-1	NA	TGTGCCAGCAGTTACCTTTACAGGGGCAGGCACAATGAGCAGTTCTTC	CASSYLYRGRHNEQFF
TRBV9	NA	TRBJ2-1	NA	TGTGCCAGCAGCATGAATCCATTGGGATACAATGAGCAGTTCTTC	CASSMNPLGYNEQFF
TRBV7-2	TRBD2	TRBJ2-3	NA	TGTGCCAGCAGCTTACCTCCGTGGGAGGGGTTTGCAGATACGCAGTATTTT	CASSLPPWEGFADTQYF
TRBV9	NA	TRBJ1-2	NA	TGTGCCAGCAGGCCAGGGGCCGCTAACTATGGCTACACCTTC	CASRPGAANYGYTF
TRBV7-9	NA	TRBJ1-3	once	TGTGCCAGCAGCTCCCTATTGGGACCGCAAGGAAACACCATATATTTT	CASSSLLGPQGNTIYF
TRBV27	NA	TRBJ2-3	NA	TGTGCCAGCAGTATAATTCCCAGCACAGATACGCAGTATTTT	CASSIIPSTDTQYF
TRBV4-2	TRBD2	TRBJ2-1	NA	TGTGCCAGCAGCGCGGAGGAGACTAGCGGGTGGGATGAGCAGTTCTTC	CASSAEETSGWDEQFF
TRBV14	NA	TRBJ1-1	NA	TGTGCCAGCAGCCAAGTTTCGACTGAAGCTTTCTTT	CASSQVSTEAFF
TRBV4-3	NA	TRBJ2-7	NA	TGCGCCAGCAGCCCAGGACAAGGGGTTTACGAGCAGTACTTC	CASSPGQGVYEQYF
TRBV4-3	TRBD1	TRBJ2-7	NA	TGCGCCAGCAGCCCCTGGACAGGGGGGGAGCAGTACTTC	CASSPWTGGEQYF
TRBV28	TRBD1	TRBJ1-1	NA	TGTGCCAGCAGTCCCCGACAGGGAAACTGGGGGACTGAAGCTTTCTTT	CASSPRQGNWGTEAFF
TRBV6-1	NA	TRBJ2-5	NA	TGTGCCAGCAGTGAATGGGGGCGGGACGAGACCCAGTACTTC	CASSEWGRDETQYF
TRBV6-5	NA	TRBJ1-1	NA	TGTGCCAGCAGTTACTGGGAGGGCGACACTGAAGCTTTCTTT	CASSYWEGDTEAFF
TRBV19	NA	TRBJ2-7	once	TGTGCCAGTAGTATCGTCCCCTACGAGCAGTACTTC	CASSIVPYEQYF
TRBV6-5	NA	TRBJ2-6	NA	TGTGCCAGCAGTTACTCTCCTGGGGCCAACGTCCTGACTTTC	CASSYSPGANVLTF
TRBV10-3	NA	TRBJ2-1	NA	TGTGCCATCAGTGAGGGGGCTCTTCACTACAATGAGCAGTTCTTC	CAISEGALHYNEQFF
TRBV6-5	TRBD1	TRBJ1-2	NA	TGTGCCAGCAGCGGGACAGGTCATGGCTACACCTTC	CASSGTGHGYTF
TRBV27	TRBD1	TRBJ2-2	NA	TGTGCCAGCAGTGTCCGACAGGGATCGTACACCGGGGAGCTGTTTTTT	CASSVRQGSYTGELFF
TRBV4-3	NA	TRBJ1-5	NA	TGCGCCAGCAGCCAAGTCCGGACCCGGAGGCAGCCCCAGCATTTT	CASSQVRTRRQPQHF
TRBV28	NA	TRBJ2-1	NA	TGTGCCAGCAGTTTTGTAGGACAGACTATAAAGCAGTTCTTC	CASSFVGQTIKQFF
TRBV28	TRBD1	TRBJ2-7	once	TGTGCCAGCAGTTTCCCGACAGGGGCGCAGTACTTC	CASSFPTGAQYF
TRBV25-1	NA	TRBJ1-2	NA	TGTGCCAGCAGTGAATTGAGTGATGTTTTCTATGGCTACACCTTC	CASSELSDVFYGYTF
TRBV27	TRBD2	TRBJ2-3	NA	TGTGCCAGCACGGGCCTAGCGGGAGGGCGCGATACGCAGTATTTT	CASTGLAGGRDTQYF
TRBV6-5	NA	TRBJ1-1	once	TGTGCCAGCAGTTACTACCTCGGGACATTGAACACTGAAGCTTTCTTT	CASSYYLGTLNTEAFF
TRBV7-6	NA	TRBJ2-5	NA	TGTGCCAGCAGCCACGGGCCCCTCTCGATGGGCGAGACCCAGTACTTC	CASSHGPLSMGETQYF